This is a list of T cell receptor beta chains from one sample in a study of T cells in pancreatic ductal adenocarcinoma. Libraries were prepared by immunoSEQ multiplex PCR; TCRdb keeps only in-frame clonotypes and omits some of them. The sample lists roughly 100,000 clones, nearly 95% occurring once. The sample comprised PBMCs. The receptors were gathered from a human donor with pancreatic ductal adenocarcinoma. The CDR3 runs from the conserved cysteine through the conserved F or W. A D gene is named only where the DNA matches it firmly. Clone size, where shown, is once, few, many, or a class for clones that have expanded.

TRBV11-2	TRBJ2-7	-	-	TGTGCCAGCAGCTTAGGGGGAGGGGGGCGCGAGCAGTACTTC	CASSLGGGGREQYF
TRBV6-6	TRBJ2-5	-	-	TGTGCCAGCAGTGGTTATCGGGAGACCCAGTACTTC	CASSGYRETQYF
TRBV5-1	TRBJ2-3	-	TRBD2	TGCGCCAGCAGCTGGGGACTAGCGGACACAGATACGCAGTATTTT	CASSWGLADTDTQYF
TRBV5-4	TRBJ2-3	-	TRBD1	TGTGCCAGCAGTTATGACAGGGTGGATACGCAGTATTTT	CASSYDRVDTQYF
TRBV5-1	TRBJ2-7	-	TRBD1	TGCGCCAGCAGCTTGGAGGGACAGGTGGGATACGAGCAGTACTTC	CASSLEGQVGYEQYF
TRBV19	TRBJ2-7	-	-	TGTGCCAGTAGTATAATGGGCAGGGCCCCCTACGAGCAGTACTTC	CASSIMGRAPYEQYF
TRBV18	TRBJ2-2	-	-	TGTGCCAGCTCACCATCGGGGACCGGGGAGCTGTTTTTT	CASSPSGTGELFF
TRBV7-2	TRBJ2-3	-	TRBD1	TGTGCCAGCAGCCTCCGGGACAGGTTCCCGGCAGATACGCAGTATTTT	CASSLRDRFPADTQYF
TRBV13	TRBJ2-7	-	-	TGTGCCAGCAGCTTACCCAGGGTCGGCTACGAGCAGTACTTC	CASSLPRVGYEQYF
TRBV28	TRBJ2-2	-	TRBD1	TGTGCCAGCCAGAAGTACTCACAGGGGGCTGGGGACCCCGGGGAGCTGTTTTTT	CASQKYSQGAGDPGELFF
TRBV6-4	TRBJ1-1	-	TRBD1	TGTGCCAGCAGTGCCGGGACAGCGAACACTGAAGCTTTCTTT	CASSAGTANTEAFF
TRBV5-6	TRBJ2-2	-	TRBD2	TGTGCCAGCAGCAAAGCGGGAGGGCCTGGCACCGGGGAGCTGTTTTTT	CASSKAGGPGTGELFF
TRBV18	TRBJ2-5	-	-	TGTGCCAGCGCGCCGGCGGTCCAAGAGACCCAGTACTTC	CASAPAVQETQYF
TRBV7-9	TRBJ2-5	-	-	TGTGCCAGCAGCCCGCCGGGACTTGAAACCCCAGAGACCCAGTACTTC	CASSPPGLETPETQYF
TRBV14	TRBJ2-1	-	TRBD1	TGTGCCAGCAGCCATCGGGACAGGGGGCCGAGTGAGCAGTTCTTC	CASSHRDRGPSEQFF
TRBV5-1	TRBJ1-2	few	TRBD1	TGCGCCAGCAACTCCGGGACAGGGGGCCTCTATGGCTACACCTTC	CASNSGTGGLYGYTF
TRBV9	TRBJ2-7	-	-	TGTGCCAGCAGCGCCGGTGGGGGCCTCGACTACGAGCAGTACTTC	CASSAGGGLDYEQYF
TRBV5-1	TRBJ2-3	once	TRBD1	TGCGCCAGCAGCTTGGGCTTATGGACAGGAACAGATACGCAGTATTTT	CASSLGLWTGTDTQYF
TRBV11-1	TRBJ2-5	-	-	TGTGCCAGCAGCCCACTGCGGCAAGCGTCGGAGACCCAGTACTTC	CASSPLRQASETQYF
TRBV9	TRBJ2-3	-	TRBD2	TGTGCCAGCAGCCTAAAGGGACTAGCGGGATCAGATACGCAGTATTTT	CASSLKGLAGSDTQYF
TRBV4-2	TRBJ1-2	-	TRBD1	TGTGCCAGCAGCCAAGATCTAAGGGGGCGCGGCTACACCTTC	CASSQDLRGRGYTF
TRBV7-3	TRBJ2-3	few	-	TGTGCCAGCAGCTTAACGGGAGCCGGAGATACGCAGTATTTT	CASSLTGAGDTQYF
TRBV5-6	TRBJ2-1	-	-	TGTGCCAGCAGCGCGTACAATGAGCAGTTCTTC	CASSAYNEQFF
TRBV7-2	TRBJ2-3	-	TRBD2	TGTGCCAGCAGTACCGGGACTAGTTCAGATACGCAGTATTTT	CASSTGTSSDTQYF
TRBV6-5	TRBJ2-2	-	TRBD2	TGTGCCAGCAAGCGGGCGGGAGTCGCCGGGGAGCTGTTTTTT	CASKRAGVAGELFF
TRBV14	TRBJ2-7	-	TRBD1	TGTGCCAGCAGCCAAGCGGGGACAGGGAGGATTTCCTACGAGCAGTACTTC	CASSQAGTGRISYEQYF
TRBV20-1	TRBJ2-3	-	-	TGCAGTGCTTTAGTGGATACGCAGTATTTT	CSALVDTQYF
TRBV5-1	TRBJ2-7	-	-	TGCGCCAGCAGCTTGGACCCTAGTCCGGAGTACGAGCAGTACTTC	CASSLDPSPEYEQYF
TRBV4-1	TRBJ2-3	-	-	TGCGCCAGCAGCCAAGGAGGGTGGACAGATACGCAGTATTTT	CASSQGGWTDTQYF
TRBV6-6	TRBJ2-1	-	-	TGTGCCAGCAGTTACGACGGGGCCTACAATGAGCAGTTCTTC	CASSYDGAYNEQFF
TRBV28	TRBJ2-1	-	TRBD1	TGTGCCAGCAGATCGGGACAGGCGTACAATGAGCAGTTCTTC	CASRSGQAYNEQFF
TRBV27	TRBJ2-3	-	-	TGTGCCAGCAGCCTTCGGAGCACAGATACGCAGTATTTT	CASSLRSTDTQYF
TRBV18	TRBJ2-3	-	TRBD1	TGTGCCAGCTCACCACGAACAGGGGGCATGTCAGATACGCAGTATTTT	CASSPRTGGMSDTQYF
TRBV30	TRBJ2-7	-	-	TGTGCCTGGAGTCGGGGGTATGAGCAGTACTTC	CAWSRGYEQYF
TRBV5-8	TRBJ2-1	-	TRBD2	TGTGCCAGCAGCTTGGGGGGGAGGGCCTACAATGAGCAGTTCTTC	CASSLGGRAYNEQFF
TRBV28	TRBJ2-7	-	-	TGTGCCAGCAGCATAGGGGGAAGCGAAATCTACGAGCAGTACTTC	CASSIGGSEIYEQYF
TRBV7-2	TRBJ2-1	-	-	TGTGCCAGCAGCTTGACACAGAGCTCCTACAATGAGCAGTTCTTC	CASSLTQSSYNEQFF
TRBV4-1	TRBJ2-5	-	-	TGCGCCAGCAGCCCGTTCCGAAGCTGGGAGACCCAGTACTTC	CASSPFRSWETQYF
TRBV9	TRBJ1-2	-	-	TGTGCCAGCAGCCCTTCCGGAGGGGGGGGCCCGGCGGGCTACACCTTC	CASSPSGGGGPAGYTF
TRBV5-6	TRBJ2-2	few	-	TGTGCCAGCAGCTTGACCGCCGAGACCGGGGAGCTGTTTTTT	CASSLTAETGELFF
TRBV5-6	TRBJ1-5	-	-	TGTGCCAGCAGCTTGTGGTCGGGACACCCCAATCAGCCCCAGCATTTT	CASSLWSGHPNQPQHF
TRBV29-1	TRBJ2-1	-	-	TGCAGCGTTGAAGATTTGGAGGGACTTGAGCAGTTCTTC	CSVEDLEGLEQFF
TRBV23-1	TRBJ1-5	-	TRBD1	TGCGCCAGCAGTCAACCACACTCCGGGACAGGGGAACAGCCCCAGCATTTT	CASSQPHSGTGEQPQHF
TRBV6-4	TRBJ1-1	-	-	TGTGCCAGCAGTGACCCAGGACAGCACACTGAAGCTTTCTTT	CASSDPGQHTEAFF
TRBV19	TRBJ2-5	-	-	TGTGCCAGTAGTTCCGGACAGTTACAAGAGACCCAGTACTTC	CASSSGQLQETQYF